These 17 T cell receptor beta chains came from one sample sequenced in a study of cytomegalovirus exposure and HLA in healthy donors. Vbeta (60) and Jbeta (13) primers were used in the PCR. The protocol was immunoSEQ multiplex PCR, while the TCRdb copy is restricted to in-frame clones and leaves out a portion. The repertoire includes roughly 120,000 clones, approximately 8% of them detected once, and 6% sits in the top ten. Sequenced input: PBMCs. Receptor source: a woman aged 40-49 years in good health and CMV-seropositive.

V is TRBV5-1 and J is TRBJ2-1; 12 bases align to TRBD2. V trimming: 3 bases; J trimming: 8 bases; junction bases outside the gene matches: 3. CDR3 length: 14 amino acids. The germline gives CDR1 SGHRS, CDR2 YFSETQ. CDR3: CASSWRTSGDEQFF. The CDR3 DNA is TGCGCCAGCAGCTGGCGGACTAGCGGGGATGAGCAGTTCTTC. Supplemented by reference TRBV5-1 and TRBJ2-1, the full variable domain reads KAGVTQTPRYLIKTRGQQVTLSCSPISGHRSVSWYQQTPGQGLQFLFEYFSETQRNKGNFPGRFSGRQFSNSRSEMNVSTLELGDSALYLCASSWRTSGDEQFFGPGTRLTVL.

This clone came up a few times. This chain links TRBV5-1 with TRBJ2-2; D possibly corresponds to TRBD1 (6 bases). Trimming pared 0 bases from V and 6 bases from J, leaving 12 bases between. Germline V CDR1 and CDR2: SGHRS, YFSETQ. The CDR3 runs to 15 residues. CDR3 in DNA: TGCGCCAGCAGCTTGGTAAAGGGGGAACCCGGGGAGCTGTTTTTT. This gives the protein CASSLVKGEPGELFF.

This clone appeared a few times. The chain recombines TRBV28 with TRBJ2-5; 7 positions match TRBD1. The trim removed 5 bases at V and 3 bases at J, leaving 9 bases unmatched. Looked up from germline, CDR1 is MDHEN and CDR2 is SYDVKM. The CDR3 length is 15 residues. The CDR3 DNA reads as TGTGCCAGCAGTCTTGGGGAACAGGGGAAAGAGACCCAGTACTTC. It encodes CASSLGEQGKETQYF.

The CDR3: CASSPPAGPQETQYF. The CDR3 DNA reads TGTGCCAGCAGCCCCCCGGCGGGACCCCAAGAGACCCAGTACTTC. The rearrangement joins TRBV11-2 to TRBJ2-5; perhaps TRBD2 as D (6 bases). Germline V lookup: CDR1 SGHAT, CDR2 FQNNGV. V was shortened by 5 bases and J by 1 base, with 14 bases between the two germline ends. CDR3 size: 15 residues. Using reference TRBV11-2 and TRBJ2-5 for the parts outside the CDR3, the full variable domain is EAGVAQSPRYKIIEKRQSVAFWCNPISGHATLYWYQQILGQGPKLLIQFQNNGVVDDSQLPKDRFSAERLKGVDSTLKIQPAKLEDSAVYLCASSPPAGPQETQYFGPGTRLLVL.

This clone was detected only a few times. V gene TRBV6-1 combines with J gene TRBJ2-7; D call uncertain. Germline V gene lookup returns CDR1 MNHNS and CDR2 SASEGT. The germline V and J ends were trimmed by 3 bases and 2 bases, with 8 bases remaining between them. The CDR3 consists of 13 residues. CDR3: CASSEPGTYEQYF. The CDR3 DNA sequence: TGTGCCAGCAGTGAGCCAGGTACCTACGAGCAGTACTTC.

The chain employs TRBV11-2 and TRBJ2-2; 7 bases map to TRBD1. The CDR3 consists of 17 residues. In germline, CDR1 is SGHAT, CDR2 FQNNGV. The V segment lost 6 bases and the J segment 0 bases; nucleotides outside the gene matches: 10. CDR3 loop: CASSPRLDRTNTGELFF. The CDR3 region has the DNA TGTGCCAGCAGTCCTCGTCTGGACAGGACGAACACCGGGGAGCTGTTTTTT.

This clone turned up a few times. The chain has TRBV30 and TRBJ2-2, with 11 bases fitting TRBD2. This CDR3 has 16 residues. From germline, CDR1 is GTSNPN and CDR2 SVGIG (reference sequence). V gave up 0 bases and J gave up 8 bases; unmatched junction bases: 8. DNA for the CDR3: TGTGCCTGGAGTGTAGCTATAGCGGGGGGGCATGGGGAGCTGTTTTTT. This sequence encodes CAWSVAIAGGHGELFF.

For this clone: The sample carries other DNA sequences with the same CDR3. J is TRBJ1-6 and V is TRBV5-1, with 9 bases aligning to TRBD1. After removal of 4 bases from V and 6 bases from J, the junction contained 8 bases not matched to a gene. The CDR3 totals 16 residues. Germline V gene lookup returns CDR1 SGHRS and CDR2 YFSETQ. The CDR3 spells CASSAVQGAGNSPLHF. The CDR3 DNA is TGCGCCAGCAGCGCGGTACAGGGGGCAGGTAATTCACCCCTCCACTTT.

The chain carries TRBV4-1 and TRBJ2-3, with TRBD1 identical over 10 bases. Unmatched junction bases numbered 4, after V lost 1 base and J lost 3 bases. In germline, CDR1 is MGHRA, CDR2 YSYEKL. The CDR3 loop spans 16 amino acids. The CDR3 DNA follows: TGCGCCAGCAGCCAAGGACAGGGGGCAATAACAGATACGCAGTATTTT. It translates to CASSQGQGAITDTQYF.

The chain has TRBV5-1 and TRBJ2-7, with 11 bases matching TRBD1. Per the germline V gene, CDR1 is SGHRS and CDR2 is YFSETQ. This CDR3 is built from 16 residues. V dropped 0 bases and J dropped 7; count of bases not matched to a gene: 9. CDR3 protein: CASSLAFSDRGLEQYF. The CDR3 coding sequence is TGCGCCAGCAGCTTGGCATTTTCGGACAGGGGGCTTGAGCAGTACTTC.

This chain uses TRBV5-4 with TRBJ1-6, with TRBD1 matching over 7 bases. This CDR3 has 15 amino acids. The V gene's germline CDR1 is SGHNT and CDR2 YYREEE (reference sequence). The V segment lost 4 bases and the J segment 8 bases; nucleotides outside the gene matches: 9. The CDR3 reads CASSRDQGGHSPLHF. In DNA form, the CDR3 reads TGTGCCAGCAGCAGGGATCAGGGGGGTCATTCACCCCTCCACTTT.

This clone showed up just a few times. This sequence joins TRBV9 and TRBJ1-1, with D possibly TRBD1 on 5 matching bases. CDR3 size: 13 residues. V dropped 4 bases and J dropped 11 bases, with 18 bases sitting between them. Germline V gives CDR1 SGDLS, CDR2 YYNGEE. CDR3 nucleotide sequence: TGTGCCAGCAGCCCAATGGGGTGGGGCGAGGCTTTCTTT. Residues: CASSPMGWGEAFF.

In its sample, this clone was seen a few times. V is TRBV30 and J is TRBJ1-1; 8 nucleotides line up with TRBD1. Losses at the gene ends were 0 bases for V and 3 bases for J; bases not matched to a gene: 15. This CDR3 is built from 18 residues. CDR1 GTSNPN and CDR2 SVGIG come from the germline V gene (reference sequence). CDR3 region: CAWSVPGGLILTDTEAFF. As DNA, the CDR3 is TGTGCCTGGAGTGTCCCAGGGGGCCTTATACTAACAGACACTGAAGCTTTCTTT.

DNA for the CDR3: TGTGCCAGCAGCTTGTCAGGGGAGTACACTGAAGCTTTCTTT. Translating gives CASSLSGEYTEAFF. The chain uses TRBV5-5 and TRBJ1-1; maybe TRBD1 (6 bases). Trimming pared 1 base from V and 3 bases from J, leaving 10 bases between. The CDR3 loop spans 14 amino acids. Germline values: CDR1 SGHKS, CDR2 YYEKEE (reference sequence).

The chain links TRBV5-1 to TRBJ2-5; weak D call: TRBD2 (5 bases). CDR1 and CDR2 from the germline V gene are SGHRS and YFSETQ. Trimming removed 4 bases at V and 5 bases at J, with 24 bases between. This CDR3 has 17 residues. CDR3 residues: CASSPNNGLRPEETQYF. Written as DNA, the CDR3 is TGCGCCAGCAGCCCCAACAATGGACTGAGACCGGAGGAGACCCAGTACTTC.

The rearrangement uses TRBV6-1 and TRBJ2-5; tentative D call: TRBD1 (6 bases). Trimming removed 5 bases at V and 5 bases at J, with 12 bases between. From germline, CDR1 is MNHNS and CDR2 SASEGT. The CDR3 is 13 residues long. CDR3 in amino acids: CASSPGDRETQYF. In DNA, the CDR3 is TGTGCCAGCAGTCCAGGGGACCGGGAGACCCAGTACTTC.

This rearrangement joins TRBV20-1 to TRBJ1-1; no definite D call. Germline V gene lookup returns CDR1 DFQATT and CDR2 SNEGSKA (reference sequence). The CDR3 has 11 residues. The V end was cut by 3 bases, the J end by 10 bases, with 12 bases between. The CDR3 DNA sequence: TGCAGTGCTAGGGGCTCTTTCTTAGCTTTCTTT. It yields the protein CSARGSFLAFF.